The T cell receptor (beta chain) under discussion was sequenced for a study of T cells in Graves' hyperthyroidism and ophthalmopathy. The study, taken as a whole, reports: Separation of ophthalmopathy from stable hyperthyroidism was achieved by a 13 V-J model. The model predicted ophthalmopathy a median roughly 6.3 months before onset.

Graves' hyperthyroidism without ophthalmopathy progression within 18 months was termed stable. Diagnosing involved the use of clinical symptoms, serum thyroxine and TRAb, thyroid ultrasound and orbital computed tomography. V was pared by 2 bases and J by 4 bases, with 8 bases between. The length of the CDR3 is 13 residues. Per the germline V gene, CDR1 is ENHRY and CDR2 is SYGVKD. This clonotype was observed at least ten times. What it binds is not known. RNA transcripts served as the template for amplifying TCR beta CDR3 regions. The TCR CDR3 was amplified in a first-round RT-PCR using the HTBI primer set. TCRdb processed the multiplex PCR reads anew with MiXCR; each CDR3 protein has one entry. The repertoire holds a few hundred thousand distinct CDR3 sequences, around an eighth seen once, with around a sixth in the top ten.

The sequence was obtained from a woman aged 18-35 years with Graves' hyperthyroidism. The specimen was blood. The chain combines TRBV10-3 with TRBJ1-2; no reliable D call. CDR3 residues: CAISEASTYGYTF. CDR3 coding DNA: TGTGCCATCAGTGAGGCATCTACCTATGGCTACACCTTC.